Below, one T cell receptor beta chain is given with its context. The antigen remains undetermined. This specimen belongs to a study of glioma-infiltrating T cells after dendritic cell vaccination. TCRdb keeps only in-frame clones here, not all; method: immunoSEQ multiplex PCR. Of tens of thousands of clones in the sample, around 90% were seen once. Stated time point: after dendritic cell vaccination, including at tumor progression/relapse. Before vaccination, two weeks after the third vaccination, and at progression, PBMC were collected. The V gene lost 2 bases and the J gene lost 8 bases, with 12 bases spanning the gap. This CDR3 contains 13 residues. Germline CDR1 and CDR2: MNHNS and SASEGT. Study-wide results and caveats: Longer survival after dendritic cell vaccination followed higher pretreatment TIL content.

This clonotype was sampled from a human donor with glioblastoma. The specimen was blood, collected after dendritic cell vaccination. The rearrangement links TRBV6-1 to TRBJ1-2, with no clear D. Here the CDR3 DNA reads TGTGCCAGCAGTGAAATGAACAGAGGGGGCTACACCTTC. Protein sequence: CASSEMNRGGYTF.